The TCR beta chain under discussion was sequenced for a study of control samples from healthy donors and cancer patients. Method: immunoSEQ multiplex PCR; TCRdb's copy keeps in-frame clones and lacks some. The profile covers about 110,000 clones, with about 80% appearing a single time and 6.5% taken by the ten largest. Sequenced: blood. This clonotype was obtained from a man younger than 35 in good health.

The CDR3 region has the DNA TGTGCCAGCAGCTTAGCTCGGACTAGCGGGGATGAGACCCAGTACTTC. It is translated as CASSLARTSGDETQYF. This rearrangement joins TRBV13 to TRBJ2-5; 12 bases are a match to TRBD2. The germline V gene has CDR1 PRHDT and CDR2 FYEKMQ (reference sequence). The ends lost 1 base at V and 5 bases at J; junction bases unmatched: 5. The CDR3 is made up of 16 amino acids.